This T cell receptor (beta chain) emerged from a study of blood T cell repertoires in COVID-19. In the original workflow: Researchers report that nucleated cell counts were estimated from reference gene primer amplification. Data came from immunoSEQ multiplex PCR; TCRdb stores just in-frame clones and leaves some out. The V and J calls and clone size are taken from that table; D and trimming were inferred from the DNA. The sample gives about 210,000 clones, about 81% of which show up once; around 9% is in the top ten. The sample comprised PBMCs or T cells enriched from blood (not recorded which). The sequence was obtained from a man aged 35 to 55 who had recovered from COVID-19.

CDR3 bases: TGCGCCAGCAGCTTGGGACTAGCGGGGGGTATACCTTACAATGAGCAGTTCTTC. Translating gives CASSLGLAGGIPYNEQFF. This chain connects TRBV5-1 to TRBJ2-1; 13 nucleotides line up with TRBD2. This CDR3 has 18 amino acids. Trimming at V came to 0 bases and at J to 4 bases, leaving 7 bases not matched to a gene. The germline V gene has CDR1 SGHRS and CDR2 YFSETQ.